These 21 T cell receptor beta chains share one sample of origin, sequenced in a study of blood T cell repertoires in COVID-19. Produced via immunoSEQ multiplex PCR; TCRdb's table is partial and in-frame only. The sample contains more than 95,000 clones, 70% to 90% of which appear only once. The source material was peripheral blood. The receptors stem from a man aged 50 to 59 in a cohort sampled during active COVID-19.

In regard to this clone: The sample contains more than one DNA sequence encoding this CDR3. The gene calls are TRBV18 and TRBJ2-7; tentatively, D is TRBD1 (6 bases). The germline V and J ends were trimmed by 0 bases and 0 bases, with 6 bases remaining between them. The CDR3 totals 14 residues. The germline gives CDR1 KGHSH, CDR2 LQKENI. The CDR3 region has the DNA TGTGCCAGCTCACCACCGACAGGCTCCTACGAGCAGTACTTC. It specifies CASSPPTGSYEQYF.

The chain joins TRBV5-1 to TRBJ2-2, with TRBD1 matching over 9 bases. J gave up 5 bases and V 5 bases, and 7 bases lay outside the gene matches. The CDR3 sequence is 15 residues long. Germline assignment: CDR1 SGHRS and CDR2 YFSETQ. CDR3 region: CASRPGTGRTGELFF. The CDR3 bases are TGCGCCAGCAGGCCCGGGACAGGGAGGACCGGGGAGCTGTTTTTT. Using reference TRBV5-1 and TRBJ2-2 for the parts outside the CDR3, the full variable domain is KAGVTQTPRYLIKTRGQQVTLSCSPISGHRSVSWYQQTPGQGLQFLFEYFSETQRNKGNFPGRFSGRQFSNSRSEMNVSTLELGDSALYLCASRPGTGRTGELFFGEGSRLTVL.

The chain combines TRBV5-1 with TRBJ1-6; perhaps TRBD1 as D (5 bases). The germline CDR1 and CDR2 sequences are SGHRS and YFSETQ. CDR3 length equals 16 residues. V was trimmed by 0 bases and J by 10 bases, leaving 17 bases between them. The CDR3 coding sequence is TGCGCCAGCAGCTTGGAAATCCCAGGGTTAGGCTCACCCCTCCACTTT. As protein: CASSLEIPGLGSPLHF. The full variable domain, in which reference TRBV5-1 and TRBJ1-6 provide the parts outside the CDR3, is KAGVTQTPRYLIKTRGQQVTLSCSPISGHRSVSWYQQTPGQGLQFLFEYFSETQRNKGNFPGRFSGRQFSNSRSEMNVSTLELGDSALYLCASSLEIPGLGSPLHFGNGTRLTVT.

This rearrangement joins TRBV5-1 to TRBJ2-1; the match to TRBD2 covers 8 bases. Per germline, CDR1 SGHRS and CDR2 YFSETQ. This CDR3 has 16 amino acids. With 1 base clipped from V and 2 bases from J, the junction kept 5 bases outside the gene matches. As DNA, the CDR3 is TGCGCCAGCAGCTTGATGGCGGGGGGCACCTACAATGAGCAGTTCTTC. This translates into CASSLMAGGTYNEQFF.

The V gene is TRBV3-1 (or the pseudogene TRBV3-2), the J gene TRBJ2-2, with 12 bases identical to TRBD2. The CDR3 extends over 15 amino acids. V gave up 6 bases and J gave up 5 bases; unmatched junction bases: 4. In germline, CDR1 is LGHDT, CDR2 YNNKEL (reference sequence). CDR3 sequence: CASRLAGGATGELFF. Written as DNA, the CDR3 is TGTGCCAGCAGGCTAGCGGGGGGGGCAACCGGGGAGCTGTTTTTT.

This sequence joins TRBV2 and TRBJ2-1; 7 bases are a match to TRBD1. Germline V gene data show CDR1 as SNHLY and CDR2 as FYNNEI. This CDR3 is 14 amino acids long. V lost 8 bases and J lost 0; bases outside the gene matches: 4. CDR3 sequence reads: CASAGQVSYNEQFF. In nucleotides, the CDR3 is TGTGCCAGCGCAGGACAGGTCTCCTACAATGAGCAGTTCTTC.

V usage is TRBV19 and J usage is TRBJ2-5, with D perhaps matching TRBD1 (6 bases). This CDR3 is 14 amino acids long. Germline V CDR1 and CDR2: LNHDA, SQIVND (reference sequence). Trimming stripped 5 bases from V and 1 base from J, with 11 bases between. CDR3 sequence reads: CASSLQGPQETQYF. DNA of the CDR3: TGTGCCAGTAGTTTGCAGGGGCCCCAAGAGACCCAGTACTTC.

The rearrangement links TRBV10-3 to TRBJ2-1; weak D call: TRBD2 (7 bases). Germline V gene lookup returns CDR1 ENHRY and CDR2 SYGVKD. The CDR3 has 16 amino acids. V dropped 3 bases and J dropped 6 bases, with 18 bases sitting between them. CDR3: CAISEHNGGRRNEQFF. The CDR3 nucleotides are TGTGCCATCAGTGAACACAACGGGGGGCGACGCAATGAGCAGTTCTTC.

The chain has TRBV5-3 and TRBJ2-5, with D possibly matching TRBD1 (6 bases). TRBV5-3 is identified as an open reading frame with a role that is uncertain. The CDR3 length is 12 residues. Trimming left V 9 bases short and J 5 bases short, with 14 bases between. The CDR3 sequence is CAIQGGRETQYF. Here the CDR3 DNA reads TGTGCCATCCAAGGGGGTCGGGAGACCCAGTACTTC.

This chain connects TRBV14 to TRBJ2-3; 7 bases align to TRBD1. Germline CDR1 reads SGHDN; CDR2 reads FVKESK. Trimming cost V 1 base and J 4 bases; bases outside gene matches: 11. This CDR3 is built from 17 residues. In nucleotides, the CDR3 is TGTGCCAGCAGCCAAGGGAACAGGGGTCGGGGAGCAGATACGCAGTATTTT. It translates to CASSQGNRGRGADTQYF.

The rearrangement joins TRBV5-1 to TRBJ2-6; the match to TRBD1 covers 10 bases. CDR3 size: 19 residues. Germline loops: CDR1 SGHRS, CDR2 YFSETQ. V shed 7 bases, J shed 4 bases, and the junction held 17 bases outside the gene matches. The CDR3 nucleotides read TGCGCCAGCTCCTCATGGGGGACAGGGGAACTAGCGGGGGCCAACGTCCTGACTTTC. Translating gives CASSSWGTGELAGANVLTF.

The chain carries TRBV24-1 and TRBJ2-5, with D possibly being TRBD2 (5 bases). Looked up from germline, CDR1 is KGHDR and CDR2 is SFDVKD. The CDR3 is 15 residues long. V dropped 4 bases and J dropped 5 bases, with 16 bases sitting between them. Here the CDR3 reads CATSDPDPRGETQYF. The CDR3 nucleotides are TGTGCCACCAGTGACCCCGACCCAAGAGGGGAGACCCAGTACTTC.

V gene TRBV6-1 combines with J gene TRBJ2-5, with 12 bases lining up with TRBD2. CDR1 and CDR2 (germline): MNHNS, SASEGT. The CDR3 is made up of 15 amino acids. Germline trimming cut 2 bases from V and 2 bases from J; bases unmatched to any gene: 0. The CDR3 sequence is CASSELAGGQETQYF. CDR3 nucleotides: TGTGCCAGCAGTGAACTAGCGGGGGGGCAAGAGACCCAGTACTTC.

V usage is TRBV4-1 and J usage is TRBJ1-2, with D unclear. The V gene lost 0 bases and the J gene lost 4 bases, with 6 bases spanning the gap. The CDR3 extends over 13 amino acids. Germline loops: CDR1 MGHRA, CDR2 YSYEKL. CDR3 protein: CASSQDSSYGYTF. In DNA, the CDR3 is TGCGCCAGCAGCCAAGACTCTAGCTATGGCTACACCTTC.

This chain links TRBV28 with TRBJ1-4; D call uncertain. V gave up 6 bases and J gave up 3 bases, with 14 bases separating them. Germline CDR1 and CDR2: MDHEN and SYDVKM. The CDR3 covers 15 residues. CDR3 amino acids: CASRPYSSANEKLFF. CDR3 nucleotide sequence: TGTGCCAGCAGACCTTACAGTTCAGCTAATGAAAAACTGTTTTTT.

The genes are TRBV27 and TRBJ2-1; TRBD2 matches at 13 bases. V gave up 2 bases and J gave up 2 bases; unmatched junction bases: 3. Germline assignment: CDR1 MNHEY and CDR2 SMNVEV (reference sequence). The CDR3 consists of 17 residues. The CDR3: CASSLGLAGATYNEQFF. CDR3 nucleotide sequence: TGTGCCAGCAGTTTAGGACTAGCGGGGGCCACCTACAATGAGCAGTTCTTC.

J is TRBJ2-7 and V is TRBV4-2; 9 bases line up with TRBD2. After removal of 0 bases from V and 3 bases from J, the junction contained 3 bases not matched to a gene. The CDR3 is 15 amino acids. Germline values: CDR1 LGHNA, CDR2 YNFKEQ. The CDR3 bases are TGTGCCAGCAGCCAAGACAGCGGGGGGCACTACGAGCAGTACTTC. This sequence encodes CASSQDSGGHYEQYF.

CDR3 sequence: CASSSGKAGELFF. CDR3 coding DNA: TGTGCCAGCAGTTCGGGGAAGGCCGGGGAGCTGTTTTTT. The gene calls are TRBV12-3 or TRBV12-4 and TRBJ2-2; possibly TRBD2 for D (5 bases). V shed 4 bases and J shed 6 bases, with 9 bases lying between them. This CDR3 has 13 amino acids.

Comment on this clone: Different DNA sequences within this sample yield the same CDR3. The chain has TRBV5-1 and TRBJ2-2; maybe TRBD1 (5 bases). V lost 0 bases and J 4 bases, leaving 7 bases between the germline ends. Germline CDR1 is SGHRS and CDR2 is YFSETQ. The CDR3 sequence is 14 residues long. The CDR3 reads CASSLGQGTGELFF. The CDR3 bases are TGCGCCAGCAGCTTGGGCCAGGGCACCGGGGAGCTGTTTTTT.

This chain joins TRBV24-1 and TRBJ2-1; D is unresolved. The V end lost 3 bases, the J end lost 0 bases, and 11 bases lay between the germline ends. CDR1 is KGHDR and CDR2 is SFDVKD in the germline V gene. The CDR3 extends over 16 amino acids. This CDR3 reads CATSDITHSSYNEQFF. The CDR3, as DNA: TGTGCCACCAGTGATATAACACACAGCTCCTACAATGAGCAGTTCTTC.

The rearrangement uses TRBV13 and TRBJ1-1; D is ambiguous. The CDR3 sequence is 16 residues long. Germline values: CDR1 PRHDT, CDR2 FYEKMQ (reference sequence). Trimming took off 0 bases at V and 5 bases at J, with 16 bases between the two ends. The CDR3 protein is CASSLGGRGYRTEAFF. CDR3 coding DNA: TGTGCCAGCAGCTTAGGGGGCCGGGGTTATCGGACTGAAGCTTTCTTT.